This record covers a single T cell receptor beta chain. Its antigen is as yet unknown. TCRdb processed the reads anew with MiXCR; each CDR3 protein has one entry. The table includes about 920,000 distinct CDR3 sequences, less than 40% detected once. The data stem from a study of T cell repertoires in cytomegalovirus infection. Study-wide background: As its CMV epitopes, the study selected recently identified HLA-C-restricted and well-studied HLA-B-restricted targets.

The clonotype comes from a human donor in good health (CMV status not recorded). Some clones in this sample may be carry-over from other donors' samples. The input for sequencing was cultured CD8+ T cells from PBMCs, taken from culture after CMV antigen stimulation.

The CDR3 DNA reads TGTGCCAGCAGTACCAGGGACTTCCAAGAGACCCAGTACTTC. Its protein is CASSTRDFQETQYF. The chain links TRBV6-2 or TRBV6-3 to TRBJ2-5, with D tentatively TRBD2 (6 bases). The germline V gene has CDR1 MNHEY and CDR2 SVGEGT. The CDR3 has 14 residues. V shed 5 bases and J shed 1 base, with 11 bases lying between them.